What follows are 9 T cell receptor beta chains derived from one specimen sequenced in a study of PD-1 blockade in classical Hodgkin lymphoma. Clones were sequenced by immunoSEQ multiplex PCR, and TCRdb holds only the in-frame ones, with some missing. Of 15,000 to 17,000 clones detected, around four fifths appear once; the ten largest clones hold over 30%. Following autologous stem cell transplantation, relapse occurred in every patient, and exposure to brentuximab vedotin varied. Material: peripheral blood mononuclear cells (PBMCs), obtained before the second cycle of nivolumab. The source is a human donor with classical Hodgkin lymphoma.

The V and J genes are TRBV9 and TRBJ1-2, with D hard to call. Trimming took off 4 bases at V and 4 bases at J, with 8 bases between the two ends. This CDR3 has 12 residues. The germline CDR1 and CDR2 sequences are SGDLS and YYNGEE. This CDR3 reads CASSPGLYGYTF. The CDR3, as DNA: TGTGCCAGCAGCCCGGGCCTCTATGGCTACACCTTC.

V and J are TRBV5-1 and TRBJ1-4; D is unresolved. The germline CDR1 and CDR2 sequences are SGHRS and YFSETQ. V dropped 2 bases and J dropped 4 bases, with 9 bases sitting between them. The CDR3 totals 14 residues. The CDR3 loop reads CASSFYSLNEKLFF. CDR3 bases: TGCGCCAGCAGCTTCTACAGCCTTAATGAAAAACTGTTTTTT.

This clone is a singleton in its sample. The genes are TRBV27 and TRBJ2-5; a possible D gene is TRBD2 (5 bases). Deletions cut 5 bases from V and 5 bases from J, with 12 bases between. This CDR3 region has 13 residues. CDR1 and CDR2 (germline): MNHEY, SMNVEV (reference sequence). As DNA, the CDR3 is TGTGCCAGCAGTACCCCCCGGAGGGAGACCCAGTACTTC. Protein: CASSTPRRETQYF.

This clone was recorded only once. V and J are TRBV15 and TRBJ1-4; TRBD1 is a possible D gene (5 bases). Germline V lookup: CDR1 LNHNV, CDR2 YYDKDF (reference sequence). The V end was cut by 8 bases, the J end by 12 bases, with 22 bases between. The CDR3 has 14 amino acids. CDR3 in DNA: TGTGCCACCTCTGTCCGTGCAGGGATAGGGGAACTGTTTTTT. Translating it yields CATSVRAGIGELFF.

The chain is built from TRBV5-1 and TRBJ1-1, with a tentative D call TRBD1 (6 bases). This CDR3 contains 13 residues. Germline CDR1 and CDR2: SGHRS and YFSETQ. Trimming cost V 2 bases and J 5 bases, with 10 bases left between them. The chain's CDR3 is CASSFEGGTEAFF. The CDR3 nucleotides are TGCGCCAGCAGCTTCGAAGGGGGGACTGAAGCTTTCTTT.

By its share, this clone is medium-sized. The rearrangement joins TRBV30 to TRBJ2-7, with 12 bases matching TRBD1. The CDR3 extends over 16 amino acids. The trim removed 2 bases at V and 3 bases at J, leaving 8 bases unmatched. The germline gives CDR1 GTSNPN, CDR2 SVGIG (reference sequence). The chain's CDR3 is CAWSPRDRGHSYEQYF. The DNA for the CDR3 is TGTGCCTGGAGTCCCCGGGACAGGGGGCATAGCTACGAGCAGTACTTC. Full variable domain (outside the CDR3, taken from reference TRBV30 and TRBJ2-7): SQTIHQWPATLVQPVGSPLSLECTVEGTSNPNLYWYRQAAGRGLQLLFYSVGIGQISSEVPQNLSASRPQDRQFILSSKKLLLSDSGFYLCAWSPRDRGHSYEQYFGPGTRLTVT.

V is TRBV30 and J is TRBJ2-1, with 10 bases lining up with TRBD2. The length of the CDR3 is 14 residues. The germline gives CDR1 GTSNPN, CDR2 SVGIG (reference sequence). With V trimmed by 4 bases and J by 5 bases, 5 bases remained unmatched. CDR3 sequence: CAWTSGRLHNEQFF. The CDR3 DNA follows: TGTGCCTGGACTAGCGGGAGACTCCACAATGAGCAGTTCTTC. The full variable domain, its missing parts supplied by reference TRBV30 and TRBJ2-1, is SQTIHQWPATLVQPVGSPLSLECTVEGTSNPNLYWYRQAAGRGLQLLFYSVGIGQISSEVPQNLSASRPQDRQFILSSKKLLLSDSGFYLCAWTSGRLHNEQFFGPGTRLTVL.

CDR3 sequence: CASSWIPGTQVYYGYTF. As DNA, the CDR3 is TGTGCCAGCAGCTGGATTCCCGGGACGCAGGTCTACTATGGCTACACCTTC. This chain connects TRBV4-2 to TRBJ1-2, with D maybe TRBD1 (5 bases). CDR3 length equals 17 residues. The germline CDR1 and CDR2 sequences are LGHNA and YNFKEQ. V lost 5 bases and J lost 3, with 22 bases in between.

The rearrangement links TRBV6-5 to TRBJ1-1, with D tentatively TRBD1 (5 bases). Trimming removed 6 bases at V and 3 bases at J, with 14 bases between. Per the germline V gene, CDR1 is MNHEY and CDR2 is SVGAGI. The CDR3 spans 14 residues. In nucleotides, the CDR3 is TGTGCCAGCAGAATTGGGACGTTGGACACTGAAGCTTTCTTT. This codes for CASRIGTLDTEAFF.